This T cell receptor (beta chain) was documented in a study of a mutant IDH1 vaccine in newly diagnosed glioma. The germline CDR1 and CDR2 sequences are SGDLS and YYNGEE. V lost 0 bases, J lost 6 bases, and 6 bases stayed unmatched. This CDR3 spans 16 amino acids. The protocol was immunoSEQ multiplex PCR, while the TCRdb copy is restricted to in-frame clones and leaves out a portion. Altogether tens of thousands of clones are present, about 88% being singletons, with the ten largest covering 2% to 2.5%. Of note for this clone: Its antigen is as yet unknown.

Time point here: week 35, safety follow-up. Alongside topical imiquimod, each dose of vaccine comprised 300 ug of mutant IDH1 20-mer peptide. Those who donated had recent WHO grade 3 or 4 IDH1-mutant, ATRX-lost astrocytomas. The sample in question was PBMCs, obtained from a glioma patient whose treatment included an IDH1 peptide vaccine. This clonotype originated in a man aged 25-40 years with glioma. The chain uses TRBV9 and TRBJ2-2; 9 bases line up with TRBD1. Here the CDR3 reads CASSVEDRGIAGELFF. In nucleotides, the CDR3 is TGTGCCAGCAGCGTAGAAGACAGGGGGATTGCCGGGGAGCTGTTTTTT.